Reported below is one T cell receptor beta chain. This specimen comes from a study of blood T cell repertoires in COVID-19. Overall study context: Material from acute and convalescent COVID-19 was sourced from the United States, Italy and Spain. T cells, B-cell-depleted T cells, or PBMCs supplied cDNA or gDNA.

Authors' analysis steps: Estimation of nucleated cell counts was performed using reference gene primer amplification. Generated by immunoSEQ multiplex PCR, the TCRdb table keeps only in-frame clones and is missing some. V, J and clone size derive from that table, while D and trimming were established from the DNA sequence. The sample has more than 250,000 clones, 65% to 90% seen once. Looked up from germline, CDR1 is MNHEY and CDR2 is SVGEGT. Deletions cut 4 bases from V and 1 base from J, with 14 bases between. CDR3 size: 16 residues. Sequenced material: peripheral blood. The sequence was obtained from a man aged 50 to 60 with active or convalescent COVID-19. V is TRBV6-2 or TRBV6-3 and J is TRBJ2-1; D remains ambiguous. CDR3 region: CASSSSRGESYNEQFF. Here the CDR3 DNA reads TGTGCCAGCAGTTCCTCCCGCGGAGAGTCCTACAATGAGCAGTTCTTC.